The 22 T cell receptor beta chains below all came from one sample that was sequenced in a study of memory B cells and T cells in multiple sclerosis (dated by TCRdb to the late 2010s). After CFSE-labeled PBMCs were cultured without any stimulus, the autoproliferating (CFSEdim) and non-proliferating (CFSEhi) T cell fractions were each sequenced on their own. A total of some 50 million CFSE-labeled PBMCs were cultured for 7 days without stimulus, and replicate wells were then pooled. These receptors' targets are unknown. The method was the immunoSEQ multiplex PCR assay. What TCRdb holds here is the immuneACCESS table cut down to in-frame rearrangements. Part of the clones is not present; checked against another copy, under half of the missing clones reflect an unresolved V gene, and the others are unexplained. The sample table lists 25,000 to 35,000 clones, 86% of them with a count of one. 2.7% of the sample is in the top ten clones.

The specimen was PBMCs from blood kept in culture. Receptors originate from a human donor with multiple sclerosis.

A few counts support this clone. The rearrangement uses TRBV19 and TRBJ1-5, with D hard to call. This CDR3 spans 11 amino acids. The germline CDR1 and CDR2 sequences are LNHDA and SQIVND (reference sequence). Trimming stripped 3 bases from V and 6 bases from J, with 3 bases between. The CDR3 spells CASSIGQPQHF. CDR3 DNA: TGTGCCAGTAGTATCGGTCAGCCCCAGCATTTT. Looking up the rest from reference TRBV19 and TRBJ1-5 gives the full variable domain: DGGITQSPKYLFRKEGQNVTLSCEQNLNHDAMYWYRQDPGQGLRLIYYSQIVNDFQKGDIAEGYSVSREKKESFPLTVTSAQKNPTAFYLCASSIGQPQHFGDGTRLSIL.

The chain is built from TRBV2 and TRBJ1-1; 8 bases map to TRBD1. Trimming removed 8 bases from V and 8 bases from J; junction bases left unmatched: 10. This CDR3 spans 13 amino acids. Germline V gene data show CDR1 as SNHLY and CDR2 as FYNNEI. The DNA of the CDR3 is TGTGCCAGCGGGGGACAGGACGAACCCGAAGCTTTCTTT. It codes for CASGGQDEPEAFF.

The chain joins TRBV6-9 to TRBJ2-3; D unclear. The CDR3 length is 11 residues. V was cut by 6 bases and J by 6 bases, with 7 bases left in between. Germline V gene sequence: CDR1 MNHGY, CDR2 SVAAGI. The CDR3 reads CASSPMDTQYF. CDR3 DNA: TGTGCCAGCAGCCCCATGGATACGCAGTATTTT.

The CDR3 sequence is CASSQQGGGGNTIYF. The CDR3 coding sequence is TGTGCCAGCAGTCAGCAAGGGGGCGGTGGAAACACCATATATTTT. V usage is TRBV6-1 and J usage is TRBJ1-3, with 7 positions matching TRBD1. CDR3 length: 15 amino acids. Germline CDR1 is MNHNS and CDR2 is SASEGT. The V segment lost 5 bases and the J segment 3 bases; nucleotides outside the gene matches: 7.

The chain couples TRBV6-1 to TRBJ2-7, with a possible D match to TRBD2 (7 bases). Germline assignment: CDR1 MNHNS and CDR2 SASEGT. CDR3 size: 14 residues. The ends were cut back, 6 bases at V and 7 bases at J, with 19 bases in the middle. The CDR3 is CASSPVGGRGEQYF. The CDR3, as DNA: TGTGCCAGCAGCCCTGTGGGGGGGCGAGGTGAGCAGTACTTC.

The chain has TRBV6-1 and TRBJ2-7, with 12 bases aligning to TRBD2. J was trimmed by 6 bases and V by 6 bases; bases with no gene match: 9. CDR1 MNHNS and CDR2 SASEGT come from the germline V gene. The CDR3 runs 15 residues. The chain's CDR3 is CASSQRTSGIIEQYF. CDR3 sequence (DNA): TGTGCCAGCAGCCAAAGGACTAGCGGGATTATCGAGCAGTACTTC.

The chain joins TRBV6-5 to TRBJ1-1; maybe TRBD1 (5 bases). The germline V and J ends were trimmed by 5 bases and 5 bases, with 18 bases remaining between them. Germline CDR1 reads MNHEY; CDR2 reads SVGAGI. CDR3 length: 15 residues. The DNA for the CDR3 is TGTGCCAGCAGTGGCCGGGCCCGGGGGAGTACTGAAGCTTTCTTT. Translating it yields CASSGRARGSTEAFF.

This clone was seen only once. The rearrangement joins TRBV5-5 to TRBJ2-3, with 7 bases matching TRBD1. Losses at the gene ends were 3 bases for V and 0 bases for J; bases not matched to a gene: 10. Looked up from germline, CDR1 is SGHKS and CDR2 is YYEKEE (reference sequence). This CDR3 comprises 17 residues. The DNA of the CDR3 is TGTGCCAGCAGCTGGGTGACTGACAGGGAAAGCACAGATACGCAGTATTTT. Protein: CASSWVTDRESTDTQYF.

This clone was picked up one time. The chain uses TRBV27 and TRBJ1-5, with a possible D match to TRBD1 (5 bases). CDR3 size: 14 residues. With 8 bases removed from V and 6 bases from J, the gap between germline ends came to 17 bases. Looked up from germline, CDR1 is MNHEY and CDR2 is SMNVEV (reference sequence). The CDR3 DNA follows: TGTGCCAGCCGTTCAGGGTTCGGGATTCAGCCCCAGCATTTT. Translating it yields CASRSGFGIQPQHF.

The V and J genes are TRBV9 and TRBJ2-1; 10 bases line up with TRBD2. Unmatched junction bases numbered 7, after V lost 0 bases and J lost 7 bases. This CDR3 has 16 amino acids. The V gene's germline CDR1 is SGDLS and CDR2 YYNGEE. As DNA, the CDR3 is TGTGCCAGCAGCGTAGGTGGGGCTAGCGGGAGTAATGAGCAGTTCTTC. It is translated as CASSVGGASGSNEQFF. Supplemented by reference TRBV9 and TRBJ2-1, the full variable domain reads DSGVTQTPKHLITATGQRVTLRCSPRSGDLSVYWYQQSLDQGLQFLIQYYNGEERAKGNILERFSAQQFPDLHSELNLSSLELGDSALYFCASSVGGASGSNEQFFGPGTRLTVL.

The chain has TRBV19 and TRBJ2-2; 8 nucleotides match TRBD2. The CDR3 covers 14 residues. Germline lookup yields CDR1 LNHDA and CDR2 SQIVND (reference sequence). Trimming removed 5 bases from V and 5 bases from J; junction bases left unmatched: 4. CDR3: CASSRSSGTGELFF. Written as DNA, the CDR3 is TGTGCCAGTAGTCGGTCTAGCGGGACCGGGGAGCTGTTTTTT.

CDR3 region: CASSFAQGYGDTGELFF. The CDR3 coding sequence is TGTGCCAGCTCATTTGCACAGGGATACGGGGACACCGGGGAGCTGTTTTTT. The chain employs TRBV18 and TRBJ2-2, with a tentative D call TRBD1 (6 bases). V lost 5 bases to trimming and J lost 3 bases, with 19 bases between them. Germline V gene sequence: CDR1 KGHSH, CDR2 LQKENI. CDR3 length: 17 residues.

The rearrangement links TRBV30 to TRBJ1-1, with D hard to call. Germline CDR1 reads GTSNPN; CDR2 reads SVGIG (reference sequence). This CDR3 comprises 12 residues. Trimming shortened V by 4 bases and J by 0 bases, and 6 bases separated the two germline ends. The CDR3 nucleotides are TGTGCCTGGATTCTTTTGAACACTGAAGCTTTCTTT. As protein: CAWILLNTEAFF.

The gene calls are TRBV10-3 and TRBJ1-2; 8 bases map to TRBD1. V gave up 2 bases and J gave up 8 bases; unmatched junction bases: 1. The germline V gene encodes CDR1 ENHRY and CDR2 SYGVKD. There are 12 residues in the CDR3. The CDR3 DNA follows: TGTGCCATCAGTGAGGACAGGGGCGGCTACACCTTC. Translating gives CAISEDRGGYTF.

This clone was seen once. The V and J genes are TRBV14 and TRBJ1-1; D may be TRBD1 (5 bases). This CDR3 has 16 amino acids. The V gene lost 4 bases and the J gene lost 1 base, with 16 bases spanning the gap. The germline V gene has CDR1 SGHDN and CDR2 FVKESK. The DNA for the CDR3 is TGTGCCAGCAGCCGAAGCGGGGGAGGAGAGAACACTGAAGCTTTCTTT. It codes for CASSRSGGGENTEAFF.

The V gene is TRBV4-1, the J gene TRBJ1-3, with D maybe TRBD1 (5 bases). This CDR3 has 16 amino acids. Deletions cut 0 bases from V and 9 bases from J, with 18 bases between. Germline loops: CDR1 MGHRA, CDR2 YSYEKL. CDR3 nucleotide sequence: TGCGCCAGCAGCCAAGACGACACAGGATTCGTTAGCACCATATATTTT. Its protein is CASSQDDTGFVSTIYF.

The rearrangement links TRBV27 to TRBJ2-4; either TRBD1 or TRBD2 may supply D (5 bases each). Germline assignment: CDR1 MNHEY and CDR2 SMNVEV (reference sequence). V was trimmed by 5 bases and J by 0 bases, leaving 8 bases between them. CDR3 length: 14 residues. The CDR3 nucleotides are TGTGCCAGCAGTACGAGGGGAGCCAAAAACATTCAGTACTTC. Encoded protein: CASSTRGAKNIQYF.

The rearrangement links TRBV21-1 to TRBJ1-1. TRBV21-1 corresponds to a pseudogene. This CDR3 is 15 amino acids long. The CDR3, as DNA: TGTGCCAGCAGAGAAGAGAGGCGTTGTTGGCCTGAAGCTTTCTTT. Translation: CASREERRCWPEAFF.

The chain is built from TRBV7-3 and TRBJ2-1; D call uncertain. Germline CDR1 and CDR2: SGHTA and FQGTGA. This CDR3 has 12 residues. The V end lost 5 bases, the J end lost 9 bases, and 11 bases lay between the germline ends. The CDR3 sequence: CASSPLPPEQFF. CDR3 nucleotide sequence: TGTGCCAGCAGCCCACTACCCCCTGAGCAGTTCTTC.

J is TRBJ1-1 and V is TRBV19, with D tentatively TRBD1 (5 bases). V shed 3 bases and J shed 0 bases, with 8 bases lying between them. This CDR3 region has 14 residues. Germline CDR1 LNHDA, CDR2 SQIVND (reference sequence). The CDR3 DNA is TGTGCCAGTAGTATTTTGACAGTGAACACTGAAGCTTTCTTT. Amino acids: CASSILTVNTEAFF.

The J gene is TRBJ2-7, the V gene TRBV6-5, with D possibly being TRBD2 (6 bases). V shed 7 bases and J shed 7 bases, with 14 bases lying between them. Per germline, CDR1 MNHEY and CDR2 SVGAGI. The CDR3 has 12 residues. In nucleotides, the CDR3 is TGTGCCAGCACCAACCATGGGGGGGAGCAGTACTTC. It encodes CASTNHGGEQYF.

The rearrangement links TRBV30 to TRBJ1-3; D is uncertain. In germline, CDR1 is GTSNPN, CDR2 SVGIG (reference sequence). With 4 bases removed from V and 1 base from J, the gap between germline ends came to 2 bases. CDR3 size: 11 residues. CDR3: CAWTSGNTIYF. The CDR3 DNA sequence: TGTGCCTGGACTTCTGGAAACACCATATATTTT.